Shown below are 20 T cell receptor beta chains from a single sample sequenced in a study of blood T cell repertoires in COVID-19. Sequencing was performed with immunoSEQ multiplex PCR; in TCRdb, only in-frame clones are kept and a portion is missing. The profile covers a few hundred thousand clones, with about 87% appearing a single time and 3.7% taken by the ten largest. Sequenced sample: peripheral blood. Receptors originate from a woman in her thirties or forties with acute or convalescent COVID-19.

The chain links TRBV9 to TRBJ1-1, with 8 positions matching TRBD1. The germline CDR1 and CDR2 sequences are SGDLS and YYNGEE. This CDR3 is built from 16 residues. J was trimmed by 5 bases and V by 3 bases; bases with no gene match: 12. CDR3 residues: CASSGRDLTGGTEAFF. The CDR3 DNA is TGTGCCAGCAGCGGGAGGGATTTAACAGGGGGAACTGAAGCTTTCTTT.

V gene TRBV2 combines with J gene TRBJ1-1; TRBD1 matches at 9 bases. V lost 4 bases and J lost 11; bases outside the gene matches: 8. Germline CDR1 SNHLY, CDR2 FYNNEI. This CDR3 is 13 amino acids long. The CDR3 coding sequence is TGTGCCAGCAGTGCCCAACAGGGGGCGCCGGCTTTCTTT. The encoded protein is CASSAQQGAPAFF.

The chain combines TRBV6-1 with TRBJ1-5; D is uncertain. The CDR3 has 14 residues. Germline-derived CDR1 and CDR2 are MNHNS and SASEGT. The V end lost 1 base, the J end lost 5 bases, and 9 bases lay between the germline ends. CDR3 DNA: TGTGCCAGCAGTGAAGTGAACACCGATCAGCCCCAGCATTTT. Residues: CASSEVNTDQPQHF.

The chain has TRBV24-1 and TRBJ2-2; 7 nucleotides match TRBD1. Germline lookup yields CDR1 KGHDR and CDR2 SFDVKD. Trimming took 3 bases from V and 8 from J; bases not matched to a gene: 14. This CDR3 contains 17 residues. The CDR3 protein is CATSDPRGKGAWGELFF. DNA of the CDR3: TGTGCCACCAGTGATCCCCGAGGAAAGGGGGCATGGGGGGAGCTGTTTTTT.

The V call is TRBV4-1, the J call TRBJ1-6; D might be TRBD1 (5 bases). Germline CDR1 is MGHRA and CDR2 is YSYEKL. This CDR3 is 16 amino acids long. Trimming took off 0 bases at V and 11 bases at J, with 17 bases between the two ends. CDR3 amino acids: CASSQEGGQNPTPLHF. The DNA for the CDR3 is TGCGCCAGCAGCCAAGAAGGTGGACAAAATCCTACACCCCTCCACTTT.

A few counts support this clone. The rearrangement uses TRBV5-6 and TRBJ1-2; 8 bases match TRBD1. Germline values: CDR1 SGHDT, CDR2 YYEEEE. The V segment lost 10 bases and the J segment 5 bases; nucleotides outside the gene matches: 4. This CDR3 comprises 11 residues. The CDR3 loop is CAQQGGYGYTF. The CDR3 nucleotides are TGTGCCCAACAGGGGGGGTATGGCTACACCTTC.

This clone was picked up one time. The chain couples TRBV5-8 to TRBJ2-7; 7 bases line up with TRBD1. This CDR3 has 17 amino acids. The trim removed 3 bases at V and 6 bases at J, leaving 18 bases unmatched. CDR1 is SGHTS and CDR2 is YDEGEE in the germline V gene. CDR3 DNA: TGTGCCAGCAGCTCAAGCCCACAGGGGTTGGCTCCTCTCGAGCAGTACGTC. Translation gives CASSSSPQGLAPLEQYV.

This sequence joins TRBV19 and TRBJ1-5; D is ambiguous. From germline, CDR1 is LNHDA and CDR2 SQIVND (reference sequence). V was clipped by 5 bases and J by 5 bases, with 10 bases between them. The CDR3 contains 13 residues. CDR3 DNA sequence: TGTGCCAGTAGTGAGACAACAGATCAGCCCCAGCATTTT. Protein sequence: CASSETTDQPQHF.

This chain joins TRBV5-1 and TRBJ1-3; TRBD1 might be the D (6 bases). The CDR3 covers 16 residues. In germline, CDR1 is SGHRS, CDR2 YFSETQ. Trimming took off 0 bases at V and 0 bases at J, with 10 bases between the two ends. The CDR3 coding sequence is TGCGCCAGCAGCTTGGATCAGGGGCGCTCTGGAAACACCATATATTTT. This translates into CASSLDQGRSGNTIYF.

This clone has just a few counts. The rearrangement links TRBV6-2 or TRBV6-3 to TRBJ2-7; 11 bases align to TRBD2. Trimming took 5 bases from V and 0 from J; bases not matched to a gene: 6. The CDR3 contains 16 residues. Germline V CDR1 and CDR2: MNHEY, SVGEGT. CDR3 amino acids: CASSNRLAGSSYEQYV. The CDR3 nucleotides are TGTGCCAGCAGTAACCGACTAGCGGGGAGCTCCTACGAGCAGTACGTC.

V is TRBV21-1 and J is TRBJ1-1; the tabulated D call, TRBD1, remains unverified against the DNA. TRBV21-1 is given as a pseudogene. The CDR3 sequence is 12 residues long. The CDR3 nucleotides read TGTGCCAGCAGCAAAACGTGGGGCGGAATATTCTTT. It is translated as CASSKTWGGIFF.

The rearrangement joins TRBV10-3 to TRBJ1-2, with D maybe TRBD1 (6 bases). The V end was cut by 3 bases, the J end by 7 bases, with 24 bases between. Germline V CDR1 and CDR2: ENHRY, SYGVKD. This CDR3 is built from 17 residues. The CDR3, as DNA: TGTGCCATCAGTGAACCTCCTCAGACAGGCGGAAGATCTGGCTACACCTTC. Protein sequence: CAISEPPQTGGRSGYTF.

V is TRBV18 and J is TRBJ1-2, with D maybe TRBD1 (5 bases). Germline values: CDR1 KGHSH, CDR2 LQKENI. The CDR3 runs 15 residues. With 1 base removed from V and 6 bases from J, the gap between germline ends came to 15 bases. For the CDR3, the DNA is TGTGCCAGCTCACCACGAAGTCCAGGGCCCCATGGCTACACCTTC. Its protein product is CASSPRSPGPHGYTF.

This chain uses TRBV9 with TRBJ2-2; D might be TRBD1 (6 bases). Trimming cost V 0 bases and J 5 bases, with 11 bases left between them. Germline V gene data show CDR1 as SGDLS and CDR2 as YYNGEE. This CDR3 region has 15 residues. The CDR3 nucleotides read TGTGCCAGCAGCGTAGGCCCAGGGGTAACCGGGGAGCTGTTTTTT. Translated: CASSVGPGVTGELFF.

The chain has TRBV7-9 and TRBJ1-6; 10 nucleotides line up with TRBD1. With 5 bases clipped from V and 9 bases from J, the junction kept 4 bases outside the gene matches. The CDR3 sequence is 14 residues long. Germline-derived CDR1 and CDR2 are SEHNR and FQNEAQ (reference sequence). CDR3 bases: TGTGCCAGCAGCACCGGACAGGGGGTTTCACCCCTCCACTTT. This codes for CASSTGQGVSPLHF. Full variable domain (remainder filled in from reference TRBV7-9 and TRBJ1-6): DTGVSQNPRHKITKRGQNVTFRCDPISEHNRLYWYRQTLGQGPEFLTYFQNEAQLEKSRLLSDRFSAERPKGSFSTLEIQRTEQGDSAMYLCASSTGQGVSPLHFGNGTRLTVT.

This chain links TRBV28 with TRBJ1-1; 7 bases align to TRBD1. CDR1 and CDR2 from the germline V gene are MDHEN and SYDVKM. The CDR3 loop spans 16 amino acids. V lost 3 bases to trimming and J lost 7 bases; unmatched junction nucleotides: 14. The CDR3 bases are TGTGCCAGCAGTTTCCTCGCCGAGGGGGCGCGGGGTGAAGCTTTCTTT. This translates into CASSFLAEGARGEAFF.

CDR3: CASSQVRDSTEAFF. CDR3 DNA sequence: TGCGCCAGCAGCCAAGTACGGGATAGCACTGAAGCTTTCTTT. The chain links TRBV4-1 to TRBJ1-1; D remains ambiguous. CDR3 length: 14 amino acids. Trimming removed 1 base at V and 4 bases at J, with 10 bases between. Germline lookup yields CDR1 MGHRA and CDR2 YSYEKL.

The rearrangement links TRBV27 to TRBJ2-3, with 9 bases aligning to TRBD1. V dropped 3 bases and J dropped 9; count of bases not matched to a gene: 4. The CDR3 runs to 13 residues. Germline CDR1 is MNHEY and CDR2 is SMNVEV (reference sequence). DNA for the CDR3: TGTGCCAGCAGTTTTCCCGGGACAGGGACGCAGTATTTT. This translates into CASSFPGTGTQYF.

The rearrangement uses TRBV7-3 and TRBJ1-1, with a weak D call TRBD1 (5 bases). This CDR3 has 13 amino acids. With 9 bases removed from V and 0 bases from J, the gap between germline ends came to 11 bases. Germline V gives CDR1 SGHTA, CDR2 FQGTGA. CDR3 coding DNA: TGTGCCAGTCAACAGGCTATGAACACTGAAGCTTTCTTT. Protein sequence: CASQQAMNTEAFF. The full variable domain, completed using reference TRBV7-3 and TRBJ1-1, is GAGVSQTPSNKVTEKGKYVELRCDPISGHTALYWYRQSLGQGPEFLIYFQGTGAADDSGLPNDRFFAVRPEGSVSTLKIQRTERGDSAVYLCASQQAMNTEAFFGQGTRLTVV.

This chain joins TRBV11-3 and TRBJ2-2; a possible D gene is TRBD1 (5 bases). V lost 3 bases to trimming and J lost 2 bases, with 13 bases between them. CDR1 is SGHNT, CDR2 YENEEA, per germline. The CDR3 loop spans 16 amino acids. In DNA, the CDR3 is TGTGCCAGCAGCTTCCGGCCAGGGTTTAACACCGGGGAGCTGTTTTTT. Translating gives CASSFRPGFNTGELFF.